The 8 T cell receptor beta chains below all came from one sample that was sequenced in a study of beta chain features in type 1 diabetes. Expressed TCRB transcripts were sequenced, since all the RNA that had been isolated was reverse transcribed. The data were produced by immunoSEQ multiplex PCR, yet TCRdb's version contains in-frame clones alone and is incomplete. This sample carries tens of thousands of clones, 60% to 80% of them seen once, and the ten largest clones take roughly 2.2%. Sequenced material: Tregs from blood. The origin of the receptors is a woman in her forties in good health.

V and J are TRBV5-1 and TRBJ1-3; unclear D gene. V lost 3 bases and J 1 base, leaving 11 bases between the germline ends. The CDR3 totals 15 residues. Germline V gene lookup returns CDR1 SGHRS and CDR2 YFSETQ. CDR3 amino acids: CASSYGGVSGNTIYF. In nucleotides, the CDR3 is TGCGCCAGCAGCTATGGCGGGGTTTCTGGAAACACCATATATTTT.

CDR3 amino acids: CASSPGQGATEAFF. As DNA, the CDR3 is TGTGCCAGTAGTCCGGGACAGGGGGCCACTGAAGCTTTCTTT. This rearrangement joins TRBV19 to TRBJ1-1; 12 bases align to TRBD1. V gave up 5 bases and J gave up 4 bases; unmatched junction bases: 2. The CDR3 runs to 14 residues. Germline V gene lookup returns CDR1 LNHDA and CDR2 SQIVND (reference sequence).

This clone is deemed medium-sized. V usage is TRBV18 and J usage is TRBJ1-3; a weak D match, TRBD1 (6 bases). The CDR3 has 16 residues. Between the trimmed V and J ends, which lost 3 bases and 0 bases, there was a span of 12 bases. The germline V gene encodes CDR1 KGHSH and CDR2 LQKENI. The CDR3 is CASSPWDTSSGNTIYF. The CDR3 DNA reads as TGTGCCAGCTCACCTTGGGACACTAGCTCTGGAAACACCATATATTTT.

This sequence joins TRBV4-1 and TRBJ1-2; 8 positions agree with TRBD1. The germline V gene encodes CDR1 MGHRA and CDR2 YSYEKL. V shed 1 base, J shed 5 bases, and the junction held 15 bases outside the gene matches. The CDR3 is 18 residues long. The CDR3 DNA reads TGCGCCAGCAGCCAAGGATGGGAGGGCAGGGGGCGCCGTTATGGCTACACCTTC. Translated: CASSQGWEGRGRRYGYTF.

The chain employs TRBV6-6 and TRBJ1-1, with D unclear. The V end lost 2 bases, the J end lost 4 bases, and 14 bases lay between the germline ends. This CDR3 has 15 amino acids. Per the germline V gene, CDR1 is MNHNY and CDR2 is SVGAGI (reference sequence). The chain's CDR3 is CASSYRLGRVTEAFF. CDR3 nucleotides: TGTGCCAGCAGTTACAGGCTAGGGAGGGTCACTGAAGCTTTCTTT.

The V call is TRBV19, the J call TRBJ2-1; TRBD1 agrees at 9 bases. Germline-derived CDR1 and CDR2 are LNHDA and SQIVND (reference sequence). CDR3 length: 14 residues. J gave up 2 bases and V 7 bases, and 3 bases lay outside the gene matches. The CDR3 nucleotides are TGTGCCAGTAAGACAGGGGGACCCTACAATGAGCAGTTCTTC. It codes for CASKTGGPYNEQFF.

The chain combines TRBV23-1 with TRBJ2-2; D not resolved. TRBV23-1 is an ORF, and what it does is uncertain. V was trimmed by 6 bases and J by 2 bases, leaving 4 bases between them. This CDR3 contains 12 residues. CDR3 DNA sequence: TGCGCCAGCAGGTCAAACACCGGGGAGCTGTTTTTT. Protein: CASRSNTGELFF.

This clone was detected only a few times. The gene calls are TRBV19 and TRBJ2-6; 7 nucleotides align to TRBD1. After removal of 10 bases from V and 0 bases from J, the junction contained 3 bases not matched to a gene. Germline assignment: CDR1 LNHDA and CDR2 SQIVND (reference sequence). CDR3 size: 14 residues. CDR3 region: CATRDSSGANVLTF. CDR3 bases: TGTGCCACCCGGGACAGCTCTGGGGCCAACGTCCTGACTTTC.